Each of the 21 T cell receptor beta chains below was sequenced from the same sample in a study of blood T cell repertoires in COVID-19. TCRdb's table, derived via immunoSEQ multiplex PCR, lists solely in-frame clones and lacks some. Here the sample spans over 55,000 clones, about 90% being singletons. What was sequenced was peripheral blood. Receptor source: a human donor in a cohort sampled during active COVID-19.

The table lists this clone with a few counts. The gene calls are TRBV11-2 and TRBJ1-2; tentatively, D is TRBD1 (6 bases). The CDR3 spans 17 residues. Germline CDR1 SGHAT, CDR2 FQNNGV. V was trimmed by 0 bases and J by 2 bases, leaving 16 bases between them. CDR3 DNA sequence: TGTGCCAGCAGCTTAGATCTCCCAACGACAGGCAACTATGGCTACACCTTC. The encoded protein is CASSLDLPTTGNYGYTF.

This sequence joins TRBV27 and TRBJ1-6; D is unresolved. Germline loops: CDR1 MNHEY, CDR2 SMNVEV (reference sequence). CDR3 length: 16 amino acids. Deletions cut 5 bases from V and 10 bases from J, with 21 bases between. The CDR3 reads CASSRYRETLPSPLHF. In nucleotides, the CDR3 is TGTGCCAGCAGTAGATACCGGGAAACCCTCCCATCACCCCTCCACTTT.

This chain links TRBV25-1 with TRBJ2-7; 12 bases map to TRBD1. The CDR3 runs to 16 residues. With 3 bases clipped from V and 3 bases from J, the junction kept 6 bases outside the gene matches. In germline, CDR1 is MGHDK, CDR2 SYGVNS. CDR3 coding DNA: TGTGCCAGCAGTGAGGGGGGACAGGGGGCAGTCTACGAGCAGTACTTC. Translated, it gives CASSEGGQGAVYEQYF.

DNA for the CDR3: TGTGCCAGCAGTCCGCTCACTAGCAGCACAGATACGCAGTATTTT. This codes for CASSPLTSSTDTQYF. This chain uses TRBV27 with TRBJ2-3, with a tentative D call TRBD2 (6 bases). The CDR3 contains 15 residues. V dropped 5 bases and J dropped 0 bases, with 12 bases sitting between them. Per germline, CDR1 MNHEY and CDR2 SMNVEV (reference sequence).

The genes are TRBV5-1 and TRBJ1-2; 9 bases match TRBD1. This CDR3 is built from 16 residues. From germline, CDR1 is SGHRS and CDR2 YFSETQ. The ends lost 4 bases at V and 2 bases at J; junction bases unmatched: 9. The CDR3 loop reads CASSLARDRVNYGYTF. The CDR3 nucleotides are TGCGCCAGCAGCCTTGCCAGGGACAGGGTAAACTATGGCTACACCTTC.

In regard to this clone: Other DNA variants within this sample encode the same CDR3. The CDR3 DNA reads TGTGCCAGCAGCTTAGATCGGGGGGGAACAAATTCACCCCTCCACTTT. Its translation is CASSLDRGGTNSPLHF. The V call is TRBV11-2, the J call TRBJ1-6; TRBD1 is a possible D gene (5 bases). Germline CDR1 reads SGHAT; CDR2 reads FQNNGV. The CDR3 consists of 16 residues. V lost 0 bases and J 7 bases, leaving 13 bases between the germline ends.

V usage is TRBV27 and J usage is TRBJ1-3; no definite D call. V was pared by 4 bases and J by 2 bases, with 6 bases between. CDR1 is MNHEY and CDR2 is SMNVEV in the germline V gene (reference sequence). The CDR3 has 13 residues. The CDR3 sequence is CASSSGAGNTIYF. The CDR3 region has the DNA TGTGCCAGCAGTTCCGGAGCTGGAAACACCATATATTTT.

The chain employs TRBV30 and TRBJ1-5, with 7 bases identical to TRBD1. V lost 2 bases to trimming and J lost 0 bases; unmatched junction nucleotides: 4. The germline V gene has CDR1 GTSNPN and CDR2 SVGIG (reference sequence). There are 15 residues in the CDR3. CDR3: CAWSRTGNSNQPQHF. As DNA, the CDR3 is TGTGCCTGGAGTCGGACAGGTAATAGCAATCAGCCCCAGCATTTT.

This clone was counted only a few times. In DNA form, the CDR3 reads TGTGCCAGCAGCTTAGTCCCGGGAGGGATTGCTGAAGCTTTCTTT. Translating gives CASSLVPGGIAEAFF. This sequence joins TRBV7-6 and TRBJ1-1; unclear D gene. CDR1 is SGHVS and CDR2 is FNYEAQ in the germline V gene. This CDR3 has 15 amino acids. V lost 1 base to trimming and J lost 6 bases, with 15 bases between them.

As DNA, the CDR3 is TGTGCCAGCAGTTTTGCCAGCTCCTACGAGCAGTACTTC. Translation: CASSFASSYEQYF. The genes are TRBV12-3 or TRBV12-4 and TRBJ2-7; no clear D. The CDR3 extends over 13 amino acids. The V gene lost 3 bases and the J gene lost 0 bases, with 6 bases spanning the gap.

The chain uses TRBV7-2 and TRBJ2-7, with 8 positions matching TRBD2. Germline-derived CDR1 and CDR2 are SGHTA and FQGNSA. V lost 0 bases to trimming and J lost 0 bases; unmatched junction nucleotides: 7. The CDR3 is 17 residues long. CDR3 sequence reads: CASSLASGALASYEQYF. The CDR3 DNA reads TGTGCCAGCAGCTTAGCTAGCGGGGCACTCGCCTCCTACGAGCAGTACTTC.

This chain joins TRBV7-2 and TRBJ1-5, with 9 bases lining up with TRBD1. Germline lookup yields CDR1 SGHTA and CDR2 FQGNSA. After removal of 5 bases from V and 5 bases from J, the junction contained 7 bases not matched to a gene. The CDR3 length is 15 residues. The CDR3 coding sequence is TGTGCCAGCAGCATAACCGGGACAGGGTATCAGCCCCAGCATTTT. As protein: CASSITGTGYQPQHF.

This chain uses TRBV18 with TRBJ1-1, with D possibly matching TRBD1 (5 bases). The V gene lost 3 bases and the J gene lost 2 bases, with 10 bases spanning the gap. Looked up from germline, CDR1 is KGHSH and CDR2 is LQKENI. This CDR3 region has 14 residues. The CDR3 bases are TGTGCCAGCTCACCGACAGAATTCAACACTGAAGCTTTCTTT. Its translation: CASSPTEFNTEAFF.

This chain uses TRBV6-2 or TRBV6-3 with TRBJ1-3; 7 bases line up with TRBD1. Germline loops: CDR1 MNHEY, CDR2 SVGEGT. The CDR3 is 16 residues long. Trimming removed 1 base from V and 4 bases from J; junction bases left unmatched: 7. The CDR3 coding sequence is TGTGCCAGCAGTTACTTTCGAGGACAGGCCGGAAACACCATATATTTT. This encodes CASSYFRGQAGNTIYF.

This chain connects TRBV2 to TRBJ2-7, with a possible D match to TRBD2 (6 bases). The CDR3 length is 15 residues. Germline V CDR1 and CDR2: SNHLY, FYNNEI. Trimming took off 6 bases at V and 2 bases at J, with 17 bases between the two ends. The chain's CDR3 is CASSFLSGTPYEQYF. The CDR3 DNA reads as TGTGCCAGCAGCTTCCTTAGCGGTACTCCCTACGAGCAGTACTTC. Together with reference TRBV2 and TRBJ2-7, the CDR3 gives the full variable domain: EPEVTQTPSHQVTQMGQEVILRCVPISNHLYFYWYRQILGQKVEFLVSFYNNEISEKSEIFDDQFSVERPDGSNFTLKIRSTKLEDSAMYFCASSFLSGTPYEQYFGPGTRLTVT.

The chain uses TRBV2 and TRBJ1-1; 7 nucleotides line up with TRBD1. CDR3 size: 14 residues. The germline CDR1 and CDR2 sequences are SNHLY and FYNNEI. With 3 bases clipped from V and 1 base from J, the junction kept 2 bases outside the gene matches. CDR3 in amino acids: CASSEGTANTEAFF. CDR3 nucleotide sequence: TGTGCCAGCAGTGAGGGGACAGCGAACACTGAAGCTTTCTTT.

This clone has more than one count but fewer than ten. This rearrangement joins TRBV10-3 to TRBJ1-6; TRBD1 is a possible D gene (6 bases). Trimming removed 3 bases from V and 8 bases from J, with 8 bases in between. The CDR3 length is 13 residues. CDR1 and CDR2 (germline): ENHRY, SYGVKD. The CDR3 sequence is CAISDRGHSPLHF. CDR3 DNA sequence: TGTGCCATCAGTGACAGGGGTCATTCACCCCTCCACTTT.

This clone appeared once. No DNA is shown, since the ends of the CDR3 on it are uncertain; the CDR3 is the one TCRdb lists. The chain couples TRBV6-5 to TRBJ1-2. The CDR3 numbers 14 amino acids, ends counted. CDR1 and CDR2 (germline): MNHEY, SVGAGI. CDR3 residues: CASNPLWENYGYTF.

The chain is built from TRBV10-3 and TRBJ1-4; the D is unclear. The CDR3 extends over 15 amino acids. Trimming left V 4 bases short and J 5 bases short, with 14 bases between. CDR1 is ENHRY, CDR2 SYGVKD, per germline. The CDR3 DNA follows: TGTGCCATCAGTGGTACCGGGGTTATGAATGAAAAACTGTTTTTT. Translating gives CAISGTGVMNEKLFF.

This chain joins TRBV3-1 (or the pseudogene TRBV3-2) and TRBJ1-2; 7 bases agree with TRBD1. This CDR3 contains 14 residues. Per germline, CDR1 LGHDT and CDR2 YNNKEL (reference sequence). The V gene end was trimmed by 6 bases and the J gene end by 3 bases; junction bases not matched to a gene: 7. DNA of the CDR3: TGTGCCAGCAGTTACAGGGGATCGGACTATGGCTACACCTTC. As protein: CASSYRGSDYGYTF.

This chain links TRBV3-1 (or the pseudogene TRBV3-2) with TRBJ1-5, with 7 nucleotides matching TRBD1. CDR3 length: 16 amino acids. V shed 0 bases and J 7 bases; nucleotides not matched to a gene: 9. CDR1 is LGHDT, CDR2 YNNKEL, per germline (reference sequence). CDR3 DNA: TGTGCCAGCAGCCAAGATTGGGAGACAGGGACCCAGCCCCAGCATTTT. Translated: CASSQDWETGTQPQHF.